This passage covers 15 T cell receptor beta chains from one sample sequenced in a study of identical twins. A single record per CDR3 protein comes from TCRdb applying MiXCR to the 5' RACE reads. The sample has about 340,000 distinct CDR3 sequences, around 9.7% seen once. The sequencing input was naive T cells sorted from blood. These receptors originate from a woman aged 50 to 65 in good health.

This clonotype was detected only a few times. J is TRBJ1-1 and V is TRBV7-6, with 10 positions matching TRBD1. With V trimmed by 4 bases and J by 0 bases, 8 bases remained unmatched. The CDR3 has 17 residues. The germline V gene has CDR1 SGHVS and CDR2 FNYEAQ. The CDR3 bases are TGTGCCAGCAGCTCCACGGGACAGGGGCGTTTGAACACTGAAGCTTTCTTT. This encodes CASSSTGQGRLNTEAFF.

This clonotype was observed at least ten times. The chain employs TRBV18 and TRBJ1-1; the D is unclear. Germline CDR1 and CDR2: KGHSH and LQKENI. V dropped 2 bases and J dropped 4 bases, with 11 bases sitting between them. The CDR3 totals 14 residues. The CDR3 DNA reads as TGTGCCAGCTCACCAGGTCCTGTGGCCACTGAAGCTTTCTTT. Protein sequence: CASSPGPVATEAFF.

For the CDR3, the DNA is TGTGCCAGCAGCTTAGGCAGAAACGGGAACACTGAAGCTTTCTTT. Amino acids: CASSLGRNGNTEAFF. The chain joins TRBV11-3 to TRBJ1-1; D ambiguous. The CDR3 spans 15 residues. Germline CDR1 reads SGHNT; CDR2 reads YENEEA. The ends were cut back, 1 base at V and 1 base at J, with 10 bases in the middle.

In its sample, this clonotype was seen a few times. The chain combines TRBV20-1 with TRBJ1-5, with 9 bases fitting TRBD1. This CDR3 spans 14 amino acids. The germline gives CDR1 DFQATT, CDR2 SNEGSKA (reference sequence). J gave up 4 bases and V 3 bases, and 4 bases lay outside the gene matches. In DNA form, the CDR3 reads TGCAGTGCTAGTGGGACAGGGCTAAATCAGCCCCAGCATTTT. Translating gives CSASGTGLNQPQHF.

This clonotype was observed at least ten times. CDR3 bases: TGCAGTGCTATCCCAAGGAGGGTACTAGCGGGAGGCCACACCGGGGAGCTGTTTTTT. This gives the protein CSAIPRRVLAGGHTGELFF. The rearrangement joins TRBV20-1 to TRBJ2-2; 12 positions agree with TRBD2. The CDR3 runs to 19 residues. The V and J ends lost 4 bases and 3 bases, in that order; junction bases with no gene match: 15. In germline, CDR1 is DFQATT, CDR2 SNEGSKA (reference sequence).

This clonotype is a singleton in its sample. The rearrangement joins TRBV7-3 to TRBJ2-3; TRBD1 agrees at 7 bases. Germline loops: CDR1 SGHTA, CDR2 FQGTGA. The CDR3 is 15 residues long. After removal of 2 bases from V and 3 bases from J, the junction contained 5 bases not matched to a gene. The CDR3 spells CASSLLGQWTDTQYF. The CDR3 DNA reads TGTGCCAGCAGCTTATTGGGACAGTGGACAGATACGCAGTATTTT.

The chain joins TRBV27 to TRBJ2-5; a weak D match, TRBD2 (5 bases). Trimming shortened V by 5 bases and J by 4 bases, and 17 bases separated the two germline ends. CDR1 MNHEY and CDR2 SMNVEV come from the germline V gene (reference sequence). CDR3 size: 15 residues. The CDR3 region is CASSQKLGPLETQYF. CDR3 coding DNA: TGTGCCAGCAGTCAAAAACTAGGACCCCTAGAGACCCAGTACTTC.

There are a few counts of this clonotype. This chain joins TRBV20-1 and TRBJ2-7; no clear D. Germline V gene lookup returns CDR1 DFQATT and CDR2 SNEGSKA (reference sequence). The CDR3 has 15 residues. The germline V and J ends were trimmed by 0 bases and 1 base, with 13 bases remaining between them. In nucleotides, the CDR3 is TGCAGTGCTAGAGATCGGCTGGCGGATTCCTACGAGCAGTACGTC. Encoded protein: CSARDRLADSYEQYV.

The chain employs TRBV9 and TRBJ2-1; 8 bases align to TRBD2. CDR3 length: 17 amino acids. Germline trimming cut 0 bases from V and 7 bases from J; bases unmatched to any gene: 12. The germline CDR1 and CDR2 sequences are SGDLS and YYNGEE. The DNA for the CDR3 is TGTGCCAGCAGCGTAGAATTAAGGTCAGCGGGAGTGAATGAGCAGTTCTTC. This sequence encodes CASSVELRSAGVNEQFF.

This clonotype was detected only a few times. The rearrangement uses TRBV5-1 and TRBJ2-2; D remains ambiguous. This CDR3 comprises 14 residues. V gave up 1 base and J gave up 3 bases, with 7 bases separating them. CDR1 and CDR2 from the germline V gene are SGHRS and YFSETQ. The CDR3 is CASSLLWDTGELFF. The CDR3 DNA follows: TGCGCCAGCAGCTTGCTGTGGGACACCGGGGAGCTGTTTTTT.

This clonotype showed up just a few times. The genes are TRBV11-2 and TRBJ2-1; D not resolved. This CDR3 has 16 residues. Germline V gene data show CDR1 as SGHAT and CDR2 as FQNNGV. With 4 bases removed from V and 1 base from J, the gap between germline ends came to 14 bases. The CDR3 region is CASSWVRGTSYNEQFF. CDR3 sequence (DNA): TGTGCCAGCAGCTGGGTACGTGGAACATCCTACAATGAGCAGTTCTTC.

The J gene is TRBJ2-6, the V gene TRBV19, with D possibly called TRBD1 or TRBD2 (6 bases each). CDR1 is LNHDA and CDR2 is SQIVND in the germline V gene (reference sequence). The CDR3 sequence is 18 residues long. V was pared by 5 bases and J by 0 bases, with 17 bases between. Written as DNA, the CDR3 is TGTGCCAGTAGTCCGAGGGGGGCCTCTTCCTCTGGGGCCAACGTCCTGACTTTC. Amino acid sequence: CASSPRGASSSGANVLTF.

The chain employs TRBV20-1 and TRBJ2-3, with 9 bases that match TRBD2. Germline-derived CDR1 and CDR2 are DFQATT and SNEGSKA (reference sequence). V shed 3 bases and J 0 bases; nucleotides not matched to a gene: 7. The CDR3 totals 16 residues. Here the CDR3 DNA reads TGCAGTGCTAGGCCGGGACTAGCAGCTAGCACAGATACGCAGTATTTT. This translates into CSARPGLAASTDTQYF.

V usage is TRBV5-4 and J usage is TRBJ2-6; no clear D gene. The germline V and J ends were trimmed by 4 bases and 3 bases, with 11 bases remaining between them. The CDR3 runs to 15 residues. From germline, CDR1 is SGHNT and CDR2 YYREEE (reference sequence). CDR3 in amino acids: CASSLPQSGANVLTF. CDR3 nucleotides: TGTGCCAGCAGCCTGCCCCAAAGTGGGGCCAACGTCCTGACTTTC.

The CDR3 protein is CASSLWGRAVDEQFF. The CDR3, as DNA: TGCGCCAGCAGCTTGTGGGGGAGGGCCGTCGATGAGCAGTTCTTC. The chain recombines TRBV5-1 with TRBJ2-1, with 7 bases fitting TRBD2. The CDR3 has 15 amino acids. V was clipped by 1 base and J by 8 bases; unmatched bases: 9. CDR1 SGHRS and CDR2 YFSETQ come from the germline V gene.